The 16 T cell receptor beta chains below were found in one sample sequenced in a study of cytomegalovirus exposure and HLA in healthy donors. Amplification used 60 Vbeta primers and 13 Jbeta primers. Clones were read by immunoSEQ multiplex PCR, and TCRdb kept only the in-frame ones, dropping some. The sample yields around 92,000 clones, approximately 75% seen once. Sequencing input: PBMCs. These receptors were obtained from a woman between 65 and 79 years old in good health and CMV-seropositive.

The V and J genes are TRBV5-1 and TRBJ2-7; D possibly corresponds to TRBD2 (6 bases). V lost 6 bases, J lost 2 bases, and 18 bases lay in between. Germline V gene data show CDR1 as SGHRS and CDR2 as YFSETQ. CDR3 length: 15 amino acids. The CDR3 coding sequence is TGCGCCAGCACCCCTGGGGGGACGGGGGCCTACGAGCAGTACTTC. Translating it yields CASTPGGTGAYEQYF. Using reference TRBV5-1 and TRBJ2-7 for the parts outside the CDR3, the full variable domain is KAGVTQTPRYLIKTRGQQVTLSCSPISGHRSVSWYQQTPGQGLQFLFEYFSETQRNKGNFPGRFSGRQFSNSRSEMNVSTLELGDSALYLCASTPGGTGAYEQYFGPGTRLTVT.

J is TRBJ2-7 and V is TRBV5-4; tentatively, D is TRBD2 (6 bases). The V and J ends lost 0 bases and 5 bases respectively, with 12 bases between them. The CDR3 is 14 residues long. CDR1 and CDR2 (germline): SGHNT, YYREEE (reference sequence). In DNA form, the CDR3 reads TGTGCCAGCAGCTTGGACGGGAGAGTTAACGAGCAGTACTTC. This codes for CASSLDGRVNEQYF. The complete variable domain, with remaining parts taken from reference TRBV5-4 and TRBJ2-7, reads ETGVTQSPTHLIKTRGQQVTLRCSSQSGHNTVSWYQQALGQGPQFIFQYYREEENGRGNFPPRFSGLQFPNYSSELNVNALELDDSALYLCASSLDGRVNEQYFGPGTRLTVT.

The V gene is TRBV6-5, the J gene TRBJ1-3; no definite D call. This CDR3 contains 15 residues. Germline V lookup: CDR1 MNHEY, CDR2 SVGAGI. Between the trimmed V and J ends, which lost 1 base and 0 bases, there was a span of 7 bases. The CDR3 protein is CASSYFEGSGNTIYF. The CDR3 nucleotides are TGTGCCAGCAGTTACTTCGAGGGCTCTGGAAACACCATATATTTT.

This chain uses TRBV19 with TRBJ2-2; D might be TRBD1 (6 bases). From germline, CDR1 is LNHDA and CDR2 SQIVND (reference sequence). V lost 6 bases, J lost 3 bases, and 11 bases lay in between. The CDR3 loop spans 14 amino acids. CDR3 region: CASRGASDTGELFF. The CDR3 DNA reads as TGTGCCAGTAGGGGGGCGTCGGACACCGGGGAGCTGTTTTTT. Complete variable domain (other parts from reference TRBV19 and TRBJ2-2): DGGITQSPKYLFRKEGQNVTLSCEQNLNHDAMYWYRQDPGQGLRLIYYSQIVNDFQKGDIAEGYSVSREKKESFPLTVTSAQKNPTAFYLCASRGASDTGELFFGEGSRLTVL.

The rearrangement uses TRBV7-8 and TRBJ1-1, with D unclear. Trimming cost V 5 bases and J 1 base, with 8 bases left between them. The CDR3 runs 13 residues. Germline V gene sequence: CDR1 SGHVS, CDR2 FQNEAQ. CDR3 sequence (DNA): TGTGCCAGCAGCCCGCAGGAGAACACTGAAGCTTTCTTT. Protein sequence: CASSPQENTEAFF. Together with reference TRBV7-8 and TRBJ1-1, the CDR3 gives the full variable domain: GAGVSQSPRYKVAKRGQDVALRCDPISGHVSLFWYQQALGQGPEFLTYFQNEAQLDKSGLPSDRFFAERPEGSVSTLKIQRTQQEDSAVYLCASSPQENTEAFFGQGTRLTVV.

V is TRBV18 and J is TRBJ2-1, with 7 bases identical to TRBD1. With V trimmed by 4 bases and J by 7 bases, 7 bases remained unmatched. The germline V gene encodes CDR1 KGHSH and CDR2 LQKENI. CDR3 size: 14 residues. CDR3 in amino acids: CASSQTGFWNEQFF. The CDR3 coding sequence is TGTGCCAGCTCACAGACAGGGTTTTGGAATGAGCAGTTCTTC.

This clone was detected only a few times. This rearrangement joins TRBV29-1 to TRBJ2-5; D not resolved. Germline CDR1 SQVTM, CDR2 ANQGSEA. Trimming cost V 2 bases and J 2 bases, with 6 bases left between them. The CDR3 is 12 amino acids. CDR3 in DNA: TGCAGCGTTGAACGCGGACAAGAGACCCAGTACTTC. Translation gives CSVERGQETQYF.

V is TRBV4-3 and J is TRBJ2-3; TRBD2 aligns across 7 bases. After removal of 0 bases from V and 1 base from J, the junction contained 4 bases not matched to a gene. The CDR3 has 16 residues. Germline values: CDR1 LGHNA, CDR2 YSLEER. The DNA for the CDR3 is TGCGCCAGCAGCCAAGAAGCGGGGAGCCGCACAGATACGCAGTATTTT. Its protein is CASSQEAGSRTDTQYF.

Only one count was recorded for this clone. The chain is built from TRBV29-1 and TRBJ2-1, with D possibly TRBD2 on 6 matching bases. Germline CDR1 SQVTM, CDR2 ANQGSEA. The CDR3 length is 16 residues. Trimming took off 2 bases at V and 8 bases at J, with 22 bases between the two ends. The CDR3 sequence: CSVEQHDSREWYEQFF. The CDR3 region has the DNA TGCAGCGTTGAACAACATGACTCTCGGGAGTGGTATGAGCAGTTCTTC.

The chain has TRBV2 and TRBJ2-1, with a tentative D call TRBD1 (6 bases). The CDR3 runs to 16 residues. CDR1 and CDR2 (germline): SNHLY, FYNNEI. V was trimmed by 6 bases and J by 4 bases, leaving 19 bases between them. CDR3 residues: CASRKSRDKGYNEQFF. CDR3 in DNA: TGTGCCAGCAGGAAAAGCCGGGACAAGGGATACAATGAGCAGTTCTTC.

CDR3 sequence reads: CASSLSQEQGYYGYTF. CDR3 sequence (DNA): TGTGCCAGCAGCTTAAGTCAGGAACAGGGGTACTATGGCTACACCTTC. The chain joins TRBV7-8 to TRBJ1-2; TRBD1 matches 7 bases. This CDR3 spans 16 amino acids. Germline CDR1 is SGHVS and CDR2 is FQNEAQ. V lost 2 bases and J lost 3; bases outside the gene matches: 9.

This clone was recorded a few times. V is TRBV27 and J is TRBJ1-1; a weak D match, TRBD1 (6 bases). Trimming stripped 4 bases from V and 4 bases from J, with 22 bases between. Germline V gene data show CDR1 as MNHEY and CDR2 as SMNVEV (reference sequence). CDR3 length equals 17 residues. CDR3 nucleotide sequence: TGTGCCAGCAGTTACATCCCGCCCGGCGGGGGCATCACTGAAGCTTTCTTT. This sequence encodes CASSYIPPGGGITEAFF.

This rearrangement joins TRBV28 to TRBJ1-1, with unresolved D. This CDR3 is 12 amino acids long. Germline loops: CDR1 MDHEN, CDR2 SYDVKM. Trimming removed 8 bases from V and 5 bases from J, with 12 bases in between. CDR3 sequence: CASGDSRTEAFF. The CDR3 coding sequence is TGTGCCAGCGGAGACTCCCGGACTGAAGCTTTCTTT.

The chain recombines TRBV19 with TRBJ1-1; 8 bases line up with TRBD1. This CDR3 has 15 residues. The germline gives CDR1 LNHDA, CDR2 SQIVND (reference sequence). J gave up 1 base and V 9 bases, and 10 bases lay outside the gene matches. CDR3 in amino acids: CASRGQGSKNTEAFF. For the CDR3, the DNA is TGTGCCAGCCGAGGACAGGGATCCAAGAACACTGAAGCTTTCTTT.

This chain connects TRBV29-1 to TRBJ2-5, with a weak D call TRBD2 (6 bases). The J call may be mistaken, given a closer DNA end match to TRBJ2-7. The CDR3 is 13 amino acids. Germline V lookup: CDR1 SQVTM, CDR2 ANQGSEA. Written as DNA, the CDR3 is TGCAGCGTTGAAAAGGGTGGGGGGAACGAGCAGTACTTC. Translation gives CSVEKGGGNEQYF.

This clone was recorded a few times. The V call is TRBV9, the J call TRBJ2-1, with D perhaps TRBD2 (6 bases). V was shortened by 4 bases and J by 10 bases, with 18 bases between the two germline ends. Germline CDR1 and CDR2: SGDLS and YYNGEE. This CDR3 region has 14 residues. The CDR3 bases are TGTGCCAGCAGCACCGGGACTCCGCCTTGGGAGCAGTTCTTC. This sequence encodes CASSTGTPPWEQFF. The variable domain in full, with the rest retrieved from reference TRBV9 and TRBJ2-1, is DSGVTQTPKHLITATGQRVTLRCSPRSGDLSVYWYQQSLDQGLQFLIQYYNGEERAKGNILERFSAQQFPDLHSELNLSSLELGDSALYFCASSTGTPPWEQFFGPGTRLTVL.